One and the same sample provided the 8 T cell receptor beta chains below, sequenced in a study of cytotoxic CD8 clonotypes in ibrutinib-treated CLL. The assay was immunoSEQ multiplex PCR, and TCRdb's table has in-frame clones only and misses some. The repertoire consists of almost 250,000 clones, with roughly 70% occurring once and the leading ten covering just over 15%. Material: PBMCs, obtained after 24 months of ibrutinib treatment. The source of these receptors is a human donor with chronic lymphocytic leukemia.

This sequence joins TRBV18 and TRBJ2-1; D remains unclear. Trimming took off 2 bases at V and 8 bases at J, with 16 bases between the two ends. This CDR3 is 15 amino acids long. The V gene's germline CDR1 is KGHSH and CDR2 LQKENI. CDR3 DNA sequence: TGTGCCAGCTCACCAGCGTCGGCATCATTCGATGAGCAGTTCTTC. This translates into CASSPASASFDEQFF.

The chain joins TRBV4-3 to TRBJ2-5, with D hard to call. This CDR3 has 15 residues. Germline CDR1 is LGHNA and CDR2 is YSLEER. V was pared by 4 bases and J by 2 bases, with 14 bases between. The CDR3 region is CASSPQGLGQETQYF. In DNA, the CDR3 is TGCGCCAGCAGCCCTCAAGGGTTGGGGCAAGAGACCCAGTACTTC.

The chain is built from TRBV7-9 and TRBJ2-1; the match to TRBD1 covers 9 bases. The CDR3 loop spans 13 amino acids. Per the germline V gene, CDR1 is SEHNR and CDR2 is FQNEAQ (reference sequence). After removal of 11 bases from V and 1 base from J, the junction contained 3 bases not matched to a gene. CDR3 sequence: CAGDRASYNEQFF. The CDR3 DNA reads as TGTGCCGGGGACAGGGCTTCCTACAATGAGCAGTTCTTC.

CDR3 loop: CATSETGVTYEQYF. CDR3 sequence (DNA): TGTGCCACCAGTGAGACAGGGGTAACCTACGAGCAGTACTTC. The J gene is TRBJ2-7, the V gene TRBV15; 8 bases align to TRBD1. The CDR3 is 14 residues long. Germline assignment: CDR1 LNHNV and CDR2 YYDKDF (reference sequence). The junction had 6 bases not matched to a gene; V was cut back by 6 bases and J by 2 bases.

In its sample, this clone was seen once. The chain joins TRBV7-2 to TRBJ1-2; D is unclear. Trimming stripped 0 bases from V and 0 bases from J, with 5 bases between. CDR1 and CDR2 (germline): SGHTA, FQGNSA. The CDR3 length is 14 residues. The CDR3 DNA is TGTGCCAGCAGCTTAGCGGTTTCTAACTATGGCTACACCTTC. It encodes CASSLAVSNYGYTF.

This rearrangement joins TRBV14 to TRBJ2-7; D gene unclear. V was trimmed by 6 bases and J by 0 bases, leaving 24 bases between them. CDR3 length: 18 amino acids. CDR1 is SGHDN and CDR2 is FVKESK in the germline V gene. The CDR3 DNA reads as TGTGCCAGCAGTCACAAATCCAAGCCAGCATTACTCTCCTACGAGCAGTACTTC. Encoded protein: CASSHKSKPALLSYEQYF.

V and J are TRBV1 and TRBJ2-3; TRBD2, as called in the table, went unchecked against the DNA. TRBV1 is a known pseudogene. CDR3 length: 14 residues. CDR3 nucleotide sequence: TGCACCAGCAGCCCTCGGGAGGGCCCAGATACGCAGTATTTT. Encoded protein: CTSSPREGPDTQYF.

Only one count was recorded for this clone. This chain uses TRBV7-6 with TRBJ1-5; 7 bases fit TRBD1. The CDR3 extends over 13 amino acids. After removal of 3 bases from V and 4 bases from J, the junction contained 0 bases not matched to a gene. Germline CDR1 and CDR2: SGHVS and FNYEAQ. This CDR3 is CASSLGQNQPQHF. CDR3 DNA sequence: TGTGCCAGCAGCTTGGGACAGAATCAGCCCCAGCATTTT.